This T cell receptor beta chain appears in the sequencing data of a study of vaccination effects on CD4 cells after COVID-19. Study context: All participants had two doses of either the BNT162b2 or mRNA-1273 vaccine.

As concerns this clone: No antigen is known for it.

Antigen-specific CD4+ T cells expanded by the ViraFEST assay with viral peptide pools were then sequenced. With approximately ten days of culture completed, CD4+ T cells were isolated. Nucleocapsid antibodies stayed negative before and after vaccination, showing no earlier SARS-CoV-2 infection. Cultures of fewer than 2.5 million PBMC per well contained 8 to 10 IU/ml IL-2 plus 10 ug/ml peptides. Cells had half their medium changed to IL-2 medium on days 3 and 7. The germline V gene encodes CDR1 KGHDR and CDR2 SFDVKD. The CDR3 sequence is 16 residues long. The V end was cut by 4 bases, the J end by 0 bases, with 12 bases between. Profiled with immunoSEQ multiplex PCR; TCRdb holds only in-frame clones, not every one. Of some 79,000 clones in the sample, approximately 81% were seen once.

The receptor comes from a human donor who received a COVID-19 vaccine. This material consisted of CD4+ T cells from PBMCs cultured with HCoV-229E spike peptides, taken before COVID-19 vaccination. The rearrangement joins TRBV24-1 to TRBJ2-1; D is tentatively TRBD1 or TRBD2 (5 bases each). The CDR3 loop reads CATSDRGVSSYNEQFF. CDR3 sequence (DNA): TGTGCCACCAGTGACCGAGGGGTCAGCTCCTACAATGAGCAGTTCTTC.